Sequencing of this TCR beta chain was carried out in a study of quantifying T cell responses using KT2 cells. Across the whole study: RNA was reverse transcribed with TCR alpha and beta constant-region primers.

A single-stranded UMI oligo with SP2 sequence was ligated to cDNA 3' ends. An equimolar mix of RC1.1 and RC1.2 primed the beta chain across TRBC1 and TRBC2. MiXCR, applied by TCRdb to the UMI-ligation and nested PCR reads, yields one record per CDR3 protein. In the table there are 31,000 or so distinct CDR3 sequences, about 9.4% of which are singletons. This TCR was sampled from a human donor. Sequenced: PBMCs spiked with cells of the T cell clone KT2.

The CDR3 DNA reads TGTGCCAGCAGCTTAGTCCGGAGCAGGGACTCTGAAGCTTTCTTT. Translating it yields CASSLVRSRDSEAFF. The chain employs TRBV11-2 and TRBJ1-1; weak D call: TRBD1 (5 bases). This CDR3 is 15 amino acids long. The V gene lost 1 base and the J gene lost 6 bases, with 15 bases spanning the gap. Per the germline V gene, CDR1 is SGHAT and CDR2 is FQNNGV.